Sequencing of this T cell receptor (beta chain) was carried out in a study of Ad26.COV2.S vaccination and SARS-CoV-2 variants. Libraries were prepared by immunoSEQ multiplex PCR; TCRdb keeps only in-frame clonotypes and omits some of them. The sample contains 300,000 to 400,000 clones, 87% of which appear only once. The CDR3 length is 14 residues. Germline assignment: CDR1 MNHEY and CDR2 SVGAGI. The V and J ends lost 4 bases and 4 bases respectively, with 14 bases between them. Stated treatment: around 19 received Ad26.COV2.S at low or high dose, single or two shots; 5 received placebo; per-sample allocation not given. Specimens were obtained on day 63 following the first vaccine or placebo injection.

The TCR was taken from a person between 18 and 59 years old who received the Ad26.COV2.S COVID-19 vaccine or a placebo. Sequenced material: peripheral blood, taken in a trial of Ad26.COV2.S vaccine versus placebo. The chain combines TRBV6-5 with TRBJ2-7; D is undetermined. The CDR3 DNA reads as TGTGCCAGCAGTTTTAAAGGACCTACTTACGAGCAGTACTTC. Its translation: CASSFKGPTYEQYF.